This TCR beta chain was sequenced for a study of neurological immune-mediated disorders. TCRdb called the 5' RACE reads again in MiXCR, with one record for every CDR3 protein. This sample has about 59,000 distinct CDR3 sequences, with roughly 3.5% found just once. V lost 6 bases, J lost 6 bases, and 4 bases stayed unmatched. The germline V gene has CDR1 MDHEN and CDR2 SYDVKM. This CDR3 is built from 13 residues. This clonotype was counted ten times or more. The receptor was derived from a woman younger than 45 with multiple sclerosis. The chain couples TRBV28 to TRBJ1-5; 8 nucleotides line up with TRBD1. What was sequenced was PBMCs. CDR3 sequence: CASRTGVFQPQHF. CDR3 nucleotides: TGTGCCAGCAGGACAGGGGTTTTTCAGCCCCAGCATTTT.